Presented here are 15 T cell receptor beta chains from one specimen sequenced in a study of T cells in Graves' hyperthyroidism and ophthalmopathy. RNA transcripts gave rise to amplified TCR beta CDR3 regions. Primed by the HTBI set, a first-round RT-PCR was run on the TCR CDR3. One entry per CDR3 protein, called by TCRdb with MiXCR from the multiplex PCR reads. This table holds approximately 380,000 distinct CDR3 sequences, approximately 18% found once. Input material: blood. These receptors were obtained from a young man with Graves' ophthalmopathy.

This clonotype showed up just a few times. The rearrangement uses TRBV24-1 and TRBJ2-2, with a tentative D call TRBD1 (6 bases). The length of the CDR3 is 14 residues. The ends were cut back, 6 bases at V and 2 bases at J, with 9 bases in the middle. Per the germline V gene, CDR1 is KGHDR and CDR2 is SFDVKD. The CDR3 bases are TGTGCCACCAGTCGACAGGAAAACACCGGGGAGCTGTTTTTT. It is translated as CATSRQENTGELFF.

This clonotype was observed many times. The chain recombines TRBV5-1 with TRBJ1-1; 9 bases are a match to TRBD1. The CDR3 runs to 13 residues. CDR1 and CDR2 (germline): SGHRS, YFSETQ. V dropped 10 bases and J dropped 2; count of bases not matched to a gene: 6. The CDR3 region has the DNA TGCGCCGGAGGACAGGGGCCCAACACTGAAGCTTTCTTT. It yields the protein CAGGQGPNTEAFF.

This clonotype was observed a handful of times. The rearrangement uses TRBV19 and TRBJ2-3; TRBD2 aligns across 9 bases. Trimming at V came to 5 bases and at J to 6 bases, leaving 18 bases not matched to a gene. The CDR3 is 18 residues long. CDR1 is LNHDA and CDR2 is SQIVND in the germline V gene (reference sequence). This chain's CDR3 is CASSPPGLVRGGGDTQYF. In DNA form, the CDR3 reads TGTGCCAGTAGTCCCCCCGGGTTGGTGCGGGGGGGCGGGGATACGCAGTATTTT.

The genes are TRBV7-6 and TRBJ2-5; 7 bases are a match to TRBD1. Germline CDR1 is SGHVS and CDR2 is FNYEAQ. The length of the CDR3 is 14 residues. J lost 5 bases, V lost 5 bases, and 8 bases had no gene match. CDR3 sequence: CASSTGTASETQYF. The CDR3 DNA sequence: TGTGCCAGCAGCACCGGGACAGCTTCCGAGACCCAGTACTTC.

The chain is built from TRBV12-3 or TRBV12-4 and TRBJ2-1; a weak D match, TRBD1 (6 bases). This CDR3 contains 12 residues. Trimming removed 6 bases at V and 12 bases at J, with 15 bases between. DNA for the CDR3: TGTGCCAGCAGAACAGGGATTCGGGGGCAGTTCTTC. This sequence encodes CASRTGIRGQFF.

This clonotype was picked up a small number of times. The chain carries TRBV19 and TRBJ1-1, with D unclear. The CDR3 covers 12 residues. Germline loops: CDR1 LNHDA, CDR2 SQIVND (reference sequence). V was pared by 0 bases and J by 3 bases, with 2 bases between. The CDR3 DNA sequence: TGTGCCAGTAGTATAGATGACACTGAAGCTTTCTTT. Its protein is CASSIDDTEAFF.

This clonotype turned up a few times. The chain uses TRBV14 and TRBJ2-7; TRBD1 matches 7 bases. J lost 2 bases, V lost 4 bases, and 8 bases had no gene match. This CDR3 is built from 15 residues. The germline V gene encodes CDR1 SGHDN and CDR2 FVKESK. CDR3 nucleotide sequence: TGTGCCAGCAGCCCACCGGGACAGCGACCCTACGAGCAGTACTTC. The encoded protein is CASSPPGQRPYEQYF. Supplemented by reference TRBV14 and TRBJ2-7, the full variable domain reads EAGVTQFPSHSVIEKGQTVTLRCDPISGHDNLYWYRRVMGKEIKFLLHFVKESKQDESGMPNNRFLAERTGGTYSTLKVQPAELEDSGVYFCASSPPGQRPYEQYFGPGTRLTVT.

Only a few counts were recorded for this clonotype. The chain has TRBV9 and TRBJ2-1; 9 bases are shared with TRBD2. This CDR3 has 13 residues. Germline V CDR1 and CDR2: SGDLS, YYNGEE. V shed 3 bases and J 8 bases; nucleotides not matched to a gene: 3. CDR3 sequence reads: CASSAAGGHEQFF. The CDR3 coding sequence is TGTGCCAGCAGCGCCGCGGGGGGGCATGAGCAGTTCTTC.

This clonotype was seen repeatedly, ten times or more. This chain connects TRBV3-1 to TRBJ1-3; no clear D gene. V was cut by 2 bases and J by 8 bases, with 7 bases left in between. Germline assignment: CDR1 LGHDT and CDR2 YNNKEL (reference sequence). This CDR3 is 12 amino acids long. The CDR3 is CASSQILDTIYF. As DNA, the CDR3 is TGTGCCAGCAGCCAAATCTTAGACACCATATATTTT.

This clonotype was found a few times. This rearrangement joins TRBV7-9 to TRBJ1-6; D is perhaps TRBD1 (5 bases). The V gene's germline CDR1 is SEHNR and CDR2 FQNEAQ (reference sequence). This CDR3 is built from 17 residues. Trimming removed 5 bases from V and 3 bases from J, with 17 bases in between. The CDR3 here is CASSPEGLSNYNSPLHF. The CDR3 nucleotides are TGTGCCAGCAGCCCAGAGGGACTCAGTAACTATAATTCACCCCTCCACTTT.

In its sample, this clonotype was seen a few times. This chain connects TRBV20-1 to TRBJ2-1, with 10 bases matching TRBD2. Unmatched junction bases numbered 5, after V lost 3 bases and J lost 6 bases. The CDR3 extends over 14 amino acids. CDR1 DFQATT and CDR2 SNEGSKA come from the germline V gene (reference sequence). CDR3 nucleotides: TGCAGTGCTAGTCAGCTAGCGGGGGCCAATGAGCAGTTCTTC. Residues: CSASQLAGANEQFF.

The table lists this clonotype with a few counts. The chain employs TRBV2 and TRBJ2-3; D unclear. The length of the CDR3 is 10 residues. Trimming removed 7 bases from V and 6 bases from J, with 5 bases in between. Looked up from germline, CDR1 is SNHLY and CDR2 is FYNNEI. The CDR3 loop reads CASKSDTQYF. The CDR3 coding sequence is TGTGCCAGCAAATCTGATACGCAGTATTTT.

This clonotype has a handful of counts. The V gene is TRBV20-1, the J gene TRBJ1-5, with 10 bases fitting TRBD1. Germline CDR1 reads DFQATT; CDR2 reads SNEGSKA (reference sequence). This CDR3 has 15 amino acids. Trimming cost V 6 bases and J 6 bases; bases outside gene matches: 11. The CDR3 reads CSAPSDRGRGQPQHF. In nucleotides, the CDR3 is TGCAGTGCCCCATCCGACAGGGGGCGCGGTCAGCCCCAGCATTTT.

This clonotype appeared many times. This chain connects TRBV10-3 to TRBJ1-1, with a weak D call TRBD1 (6 bases). The CDR3 has 14 residues. Germline CDR1 and CDR2: ENHRY and SYGVKD. Trimming stripped 2 bases from V and 5 bases from J, with 12 bases between. This CDR3 is CAISEDRLSTEAFF. The CDR3 coding sequence is TGTGCCATCAGTGAGGACAGGTTGAGTACTGAAGCTTTCTTT.

The chain joins TRBV9 to TRBJ2-3, with 10 nucleotides matching TRBD1. CDR1 SGDLS and CDR2 YYNGEE come from the germline V gene. Unmatched junction bases numbered 5, after V lost 3 bases and J lost 1 base. This CDR3 contains 16 residues. The CDR3 sequence: CASSASGTGGTDTQYF. The CDR3 DNA reads as TGTGCCAGCAGCGCTTCCGGGACAGGGGGCACAGATACGCAGTATTTT. Combining the CDR3 with reference TRBV9 and TRBJ2-3 gives the whole variable domain DSGVTQTPKHLITATGQRVTLRCSPRSGDLSVYWYQQSLDQGLQFLIQYYNGEERAKGNILERFSAQQFPDLHSELNLSSLELGDSALYFCASSASGTGGTDTQYFGPGTRLTVL.